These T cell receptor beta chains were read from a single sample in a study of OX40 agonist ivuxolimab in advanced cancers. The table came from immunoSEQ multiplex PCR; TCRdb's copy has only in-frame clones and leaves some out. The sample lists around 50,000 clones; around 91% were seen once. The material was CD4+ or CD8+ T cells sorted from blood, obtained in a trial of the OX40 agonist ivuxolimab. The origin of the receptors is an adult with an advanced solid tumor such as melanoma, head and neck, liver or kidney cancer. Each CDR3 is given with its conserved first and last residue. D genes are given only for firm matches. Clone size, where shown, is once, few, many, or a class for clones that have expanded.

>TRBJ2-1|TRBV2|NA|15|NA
CASSDWGGRYNEQFF
TGTGCCAGCAGTGATTGGGGGGGCCGTTACAATGAGCAGTTCTTC
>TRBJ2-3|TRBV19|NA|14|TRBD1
CASSPGQATDTQYF
TGTGCCAGTAGTCCAGGACAGGCTACAGATACGCAGTATTTT
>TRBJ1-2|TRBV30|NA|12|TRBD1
CAWNRDRGGYTF
TGTGCCTGGAACAGGGACAGGGGTGGCTACACCTTC
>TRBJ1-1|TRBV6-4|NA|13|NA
CASSAYRNTEAFF
TGTGCCAGCAGTGCCTACAGGAACACTGAAGCTTTCTTT
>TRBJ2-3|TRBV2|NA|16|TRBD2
CASSERGLASTDTQYF
TGTGCCAGCAGTGAAAGAGGACTAGCGAGCACAGATACGCAGTATTTT
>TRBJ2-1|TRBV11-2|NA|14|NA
CASSLGGLTNEQFF
TGTGCCAGCAGCTTAGGCGGTTTAACCAATGAGCAGTTCTTC
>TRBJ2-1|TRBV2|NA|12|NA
CASSTRGNEQFF
TGTGCCAGCAGTACCAGAGGGAATGAGCAGTTCTTC
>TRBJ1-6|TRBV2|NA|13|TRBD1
CASTGQPPSPLHF
TGTGCCAGCACGGGACAGCCTCCTTCACCCCTCCACTTT
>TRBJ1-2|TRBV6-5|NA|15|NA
CASSYSSRVSYGYTF
TGTGCCAGCAGTTACTCGTCCCGGGTCAGCTATGGCTACACCTTC
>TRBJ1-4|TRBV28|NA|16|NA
CASSLRLGRSPEKLFF
TGTGCCAGCAGTTTAAGGTTGGGCCGCTCTCCCGAAAAACTGTTTTTT
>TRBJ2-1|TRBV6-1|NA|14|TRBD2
CASSTGGSYNEQFF
TGTGCCAGCAGTACCGGGGGGTCCTACAATGAGCAGTTCTTC
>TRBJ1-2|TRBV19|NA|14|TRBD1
CASSLTQGFSGYTF
TGTGCCAGTAGCTTAACACAGGGGTTTTCTGGCTACACCTTC
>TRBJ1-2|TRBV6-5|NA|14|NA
CASRPSPSGYGYTF
TGTGCCAGCAGACCCAGTCCTTCGGGCTATGGCTACACCTTC
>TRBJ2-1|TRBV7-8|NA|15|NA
CASSLVSSEYNEQFF
TGTGCCAGCAGCTTAGTGTCTAGCGAATACAATGAGCAGTTCTTC
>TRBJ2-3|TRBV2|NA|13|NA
CASSGVSRDTQYF
TGTGCCAGCAGTGGGGTGTCACGGGATACGCAGTATTTT
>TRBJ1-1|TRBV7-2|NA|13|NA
CASSETVNTEAFF
TGTGCCAGCAGCGAGACAGTAAACACTGAAGCTTTCTTT
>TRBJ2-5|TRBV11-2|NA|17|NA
CASSLGLREESGETQYF
TGTGCCAGCAGCTTAGGGCTCAGGGAGGAGAGCGGGGAGACCCAGTACTTC
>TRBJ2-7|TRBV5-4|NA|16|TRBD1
CASSFKGDRFSYEQYF
TGTGCCAGCAGCTTCAAAGGGGACAGGTTCTCCTACGAGCAGTACTTC
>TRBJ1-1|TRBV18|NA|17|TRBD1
CASSPFTIQGEGTEAFF
TGTGCCAGCTCACCATTTACCATTCAGGGGGAAGGAACTGAAGCTTTCTTT
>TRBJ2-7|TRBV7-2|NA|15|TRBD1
CASSLVTGSSYEQYF
TGTGCCAGCAGCTTAGTGACAGGGAGCTCCTACGAGCAGTACTTC
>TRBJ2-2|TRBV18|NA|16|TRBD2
CASSPPGLRNTGELFF
TGTGCCAGCTCACCACCGGGACTAAGAAACACCGGGGAGCTGTTTTTT
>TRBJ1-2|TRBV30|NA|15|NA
CAWRGSYGRNYGYTF
TGTGCCTGGAGGGGTAGTTACGGCAGAAACTATGGCTACACCTTC
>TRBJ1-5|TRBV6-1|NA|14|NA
CASSEGGVPQPQHF
TGTGCCAGCAGTGAGGGAGGGGTACCTCAGCCCCAGCATTTT
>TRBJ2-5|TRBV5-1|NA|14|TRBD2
CASARAGNQETQYF
TGCGCCAGCGCTAGAGCGGGAAACCAAGAGACCCAGTACTTC
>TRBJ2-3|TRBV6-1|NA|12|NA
CASRLGADTQYF
TGTGCCAGCAGATTGGGAGCAGATACGCAGTATTTT
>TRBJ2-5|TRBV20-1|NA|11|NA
CSQLDGETQYF
TGCAGTCAACTAGATGGGGAGACCCAGTACTTC
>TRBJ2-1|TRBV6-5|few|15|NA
CASSYSRSSYNEQFF
TGTGCCAGCAGTTACTCCCGGAGCTCCTACAATGAGCAGTTCTTC
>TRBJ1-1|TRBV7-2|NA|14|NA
CASSFTFRDHEAFF
TGTGCCAGCAGTTTTACATTCCGGGACCATGAAGCTTTCTTT
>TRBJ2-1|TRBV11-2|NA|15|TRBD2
CASSPGLAAYNEQFF
TGTGCCAGCAGCCCGGGACTAGCGGCCTACAATGAGCAGTTCTTC
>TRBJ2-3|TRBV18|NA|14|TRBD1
CASSPRGRTDTQYF
TGTGCCAGCTCACCGAGGGGGCGCACAGATACGCAGTATTTT
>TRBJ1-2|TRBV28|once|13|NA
CASRSPGGNGYTF
TGTGCCAGCAGGTCACCCGGGGGGAATGGCTACACCTTC
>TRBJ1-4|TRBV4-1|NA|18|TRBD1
CASSHVGTASATNEKLFF
TGCGCCAGCAGCCACGTGGGGACAGCGTCAGCAACTAATGAAAAACTGTTTTTT
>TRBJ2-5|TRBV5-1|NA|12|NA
CASSLVQETQYF
TGCGCCAGCAGCTTGGTCCAAGAGACCCAGTACTTC
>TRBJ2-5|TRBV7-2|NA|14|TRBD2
CASSSQGGQETQYF
TGTGCCAGCAGCTCCCAGGGAGGGCAAGAGACCCAGTACTTC
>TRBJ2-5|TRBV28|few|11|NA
CATRDRETQYF
TGTGCCACGAGGGACCGGGAGACCCAGTACTTC
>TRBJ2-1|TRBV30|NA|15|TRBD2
CAWISGTSSQDEQFF
TGTGCCTGGATATCAGGGACTAGTTCGCAGGATGAGCAGTTCTTC
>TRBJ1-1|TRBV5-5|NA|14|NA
CASSPGGGDTEAFF
TGTGCCAGCAGCCCTGGAGGAGGGGACACTGAAGCTTTCTTT
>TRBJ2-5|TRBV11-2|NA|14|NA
CASSLGTVQETQYF
TGTGCCAGCAGCTTAGGGACAGTACAAGAGACCCAGTACTTC
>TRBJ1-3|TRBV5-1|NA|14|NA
CASSSAISGNTIYF
TGCGCCAGCAGCTCGGCAATCTCAGGAAACACCATATATTTT
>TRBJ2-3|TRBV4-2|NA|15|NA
CASSFRDASTDTQYF
TGTGCCAGCAGCTTCCGGGACGCAAGCACAGATACGCAGTATTTT
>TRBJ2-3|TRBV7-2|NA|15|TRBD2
CASRHSGLSTDTQYF
TGTGCCAGCAGACATAGCGGGCTTAGCACAGATACGCAGTATTTT
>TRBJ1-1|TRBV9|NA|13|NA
CASSIYTNTEAFF
TGTGCCAGCAGCATTTACACCAACACTGAAGCTTTCTTT
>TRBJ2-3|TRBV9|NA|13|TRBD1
CASSATGEDTQYF
TGTGCCAGCAGCGCTACAGGGGAAGATACGCAGTATTTT
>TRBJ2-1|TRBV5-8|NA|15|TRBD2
CASSRGTNSYNEQFF
TGTGCCAGCAGCCGTGGGACTAACTCCTACAATGAGCAGTTCTTC
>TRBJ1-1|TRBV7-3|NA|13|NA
CASAQQGNTEAFF
TGTGCCAGCGCCCAACAGGGGAACACTGAAGCTTTCTTT
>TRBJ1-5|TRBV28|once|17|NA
CASSFLLIGQSNQPQHF
TGTGCCAGCAGTTTCCTGCTAATCGGACAGAGCAATCAGCCCCAGCATTTT
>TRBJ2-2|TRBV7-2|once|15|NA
CASSPTRVNTGELFF
TGTGCCAGCAGCCCGACTAGAGTGAACACCGGGGAGCTGTTTTTT
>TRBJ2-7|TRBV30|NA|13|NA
CAWRSQGIHEQYF
TGTGCCTGGAGATCGCAGGGGATCCACGAGCAGTACTTC
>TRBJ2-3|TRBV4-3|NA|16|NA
CASSLSPAAGGDTQYF
TGCGCCAGCAGCCTTTCTCCAGCGGCCGGGGGAGATACGCAGTATTTT
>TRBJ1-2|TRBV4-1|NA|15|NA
CASSQEGLTNYGYTF
TGCGCCAGCAGCCAAGAGGGCTTAACTAACTATGGCTACACCTTC